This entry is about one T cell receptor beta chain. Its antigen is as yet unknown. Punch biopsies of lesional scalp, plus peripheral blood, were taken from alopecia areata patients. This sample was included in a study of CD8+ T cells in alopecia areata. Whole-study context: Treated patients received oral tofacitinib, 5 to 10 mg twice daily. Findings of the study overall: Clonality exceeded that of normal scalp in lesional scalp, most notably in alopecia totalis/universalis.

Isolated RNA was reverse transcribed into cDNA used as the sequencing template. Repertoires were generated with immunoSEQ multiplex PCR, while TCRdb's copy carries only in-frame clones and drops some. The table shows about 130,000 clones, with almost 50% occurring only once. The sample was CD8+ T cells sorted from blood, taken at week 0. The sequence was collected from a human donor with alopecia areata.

The CDR3 sequence is CASSVEDNSPLHF. Here the CDR3 DNA reads TGTGCCAGCAGCGTAGAAGATAATTCACCCCTCCACTTT. The rearrangement joins TRBV9 to TRBJ1-6; no firm D call. The germline gives CDR1 SGDLS, CDR2 YYNGEE. The CDR3 length is 13 residues. V lost 0 bases to trimming and J lost 5 bases, with 3 bases between them.